These T cell receptor beta chains were read from a single sample in a study of blood T cell repertoires in COVID-19. Sequencing used immunoSEQ multiplex PCR; TCRdb keeps in-frame clones, though not all of them. The table has about 130,000 clones, approximately 85% seen once. The sequenced sample consisted of peripheral blood. These receptors came from a human donor in a cohort sampled during active COVID-19. CDR3s include the opening cysteine and the closing phenylalanine or tryptophan. Each record gives: D gene, J gene, V gene, clone size, CDR3 DNA, CDR3 protein. A D gene is named only where the DNA matches it firmly. Clone size is given for some rows only: seen once, a few or many times, or a class if the clone is expanded.

>TRBD1|TRBJ2-3|TRBV7-6|-
TGTGCCAGCAGCTCTTTCCGGGACAGGGGGACAGATACGCAGTATTTT
CASSSFRDRGTDTQYF
>TRBD2|TRBJ2-1|TRBV6-5|-
TGTGCCAGCAGTTCCCCGACTAGCGGGGGGAGACATGAGCAGTTCTTC
CASSSPTSGGRHEQFF
>-|TRBJ2-3|TRBV18|-
TGTGCCAGCTCATCCAACCCTGAGCCGAGCACAGATACGCAGTATTTT
CASSSNPEPSTDTQYF
>TRBD1|TRBJ1-1|TRBV7-9|-
TGTGCCAGCAGCTACAGGGGCCTGAACACTGAAGCTTTCTTT
CASSYRGLNTEAFF
>TRBD1|TRBJ1-4|TRBV15|few
TGTGCCACCAGCCGGACAGGGAGTGAAAAACTGTTTTTT
CATSRTGSEKLFF
>TRBD1|TRBJ1-6|TRBV27|few
TGTGCCAGCAGTCCAACATTGGACAGGGTTTTATACTCACCCCTCCACTTT
CASSPTLDRVLYSPLHF
>-|TRBJ2-7|TRBV7-6|-
TGTGCCAGCAGCCCCGCTACGAGGGACTTCTCCTACGAGCAGTACTTC
CASSPATRDFSYEQYF
>TRBD1|TRBJ1-5|TRBV19|medium-sized
TGTGCCAGTAGTATAGATGAGGGACAGGGGGGCGATTATAGCAATCAGCCCCAGCATTTT
CASSIDEGQGGDYSNQPQHF
>TRBD2|TRBJ2-1|TRBV10-3|-
TGTGCCATTAGGACTAGCGGGGGGGCTTACAATGAGCAGTTCTTC
CAIRTSGGAYNEQFF
>TRBD2|TRBJ2-3|TRBV5-1|-
TGCGCCAGCAGCTTGGTGGGGTCACTAGCGGGGGGCGGAGATACGCAGTATTTT
CASSLVGSLAGGGDTQYF
>TRBD2|TRBJ2-3|TRBV30|once
TGTGCCTGGAAGCTAGCGGGGGCTTCCACAGATACGCAGTATTTT
CAWKLAGASTDTQYF
>-|TRBJ1-6|TRBV9|-
TGTGCCAGCAGCGATTCAACAGGGTCGGGTTCACCCCTCCACTTT
CASSDSTGSGSPLHF
>-|TRBJ1-2|TRBV2|-
TGTGCCAGCAGCCCGGACATCTATGGCTACACCTTC
CASSPDIYGYTF
>TRBD1|TRBJ2-3|TRBV6-6|few
TGTGCCAGCAAGGGCGGACAGGGGTATGGGGATACGCAGTATTTT
CASKGGQGYGDTQYF
>-|TRBJ1-5|TRBV7-9|-
TGTGCCAGCAGCTTATTCTACAATCAGCCCCAGCATTTT
CASSLFYNQPQHF
>-|TRBJ1-2|TRBV29-1|-
TGCAGCGTTGGGGTAGGGGACTATGGCTACACCTTC
CSVGVGDYGYTF
>-|TRBJ1-1|TRBV25-1|-
TGTGCCAGCAGTCAACCAGGGAGGGTTGAAGCTTTCTTT
CASSQPGRVEAFF
>-|TRBJ2-7|TRBV5-1|-
TGCGCCAGCAGCTTGGATCAGGGGCCCTACGAGCAGTACTTC
CASSLDQGPYEQYF
>TRBD1|TRBJ1-2|TRBV25-1|-
TGTGCCAGCAGTGAATTACTCGTGACAGGGGAGAGGAAGGATGGCTACACCTTC
CASSELLVTGERKDGYTF
>-|TRBJ1-2|TRBV6-5|-
TGTGCCAGCAGTTACTCCAGGGTCGGCTATGGCTACACCTTC
CASSYSRVGYGYTF
>-|TRBJ1-1|TRBV5-1|-
TGCGCCAGCAGCTCCCGGACAGCAAACACTGAAGCTTTCTTT
CASSSRTANTEAFF
>TRBD1|TRBJ1-5|TRBV30|-
TGTGCCTGGAGTGGGACAGGGGCTCAGCCCCAGCATTTT
CAWSGTGAQPQHF
>TRBD2|TRBJ2-3|TRBV7-9|once
TGTGCCAGCAGCTACCGGGATAGCGGGAGCACAGATACGCAGTATTTT
CASSYRDSGSTDTQYF
>-|TRBJ1-4|TRBV19|-
TGTGCCAGTAGTATGACAGCTCGAAATGAAAAACTGTTTTTT
CASSMTARNEKLFF